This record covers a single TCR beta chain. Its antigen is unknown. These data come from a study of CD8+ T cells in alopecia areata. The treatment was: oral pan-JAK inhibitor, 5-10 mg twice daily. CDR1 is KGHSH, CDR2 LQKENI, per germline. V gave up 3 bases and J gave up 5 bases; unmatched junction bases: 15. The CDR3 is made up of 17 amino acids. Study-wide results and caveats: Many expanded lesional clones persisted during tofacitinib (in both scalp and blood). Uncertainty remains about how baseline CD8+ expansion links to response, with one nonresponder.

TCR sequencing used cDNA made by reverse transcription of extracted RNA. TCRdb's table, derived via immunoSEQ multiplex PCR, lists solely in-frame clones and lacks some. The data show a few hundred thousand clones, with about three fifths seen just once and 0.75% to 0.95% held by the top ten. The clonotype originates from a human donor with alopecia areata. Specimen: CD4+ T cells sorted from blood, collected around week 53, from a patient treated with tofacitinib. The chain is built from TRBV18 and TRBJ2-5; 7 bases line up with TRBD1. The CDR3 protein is CASSPLVLDRAGETQYF. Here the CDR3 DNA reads TGTGCCAGCTCACCCCTCGTACTCGACAGGGCGGGTGAGACCCAGTACTTC.